These 28 T cell receptor beta chains originate from one sample sequenced in a study of shared clonotypes between healthy human individuals. Data came from immunoSEQ multiplex PCR; TCRdb stores just in-frame clones and leaves some out. The sample carries about 710,000 clones, 72% recorded once. Sequenced: memory CD4+ T cells sorted from blood. Subset indicated: CD45RA-negative fraction. The receptors stem from a woman in her 30s in good health.

This chain joins TRBV5-1 and TRBJ1-2, with D possibly TRBD1 on 5 matching bases. Germline V CDR1 and CDR2: SGHRS, YFSETQ. Trimming cost V 0 bases and J 4 bases, with 13 bases left between them. The CDR3 consists of 15 residues. The CDR3 DNA follows: TGCGCCAGCAGCTTGGAGTCAGGGCTCGTCTATGGCTACACCTTC. This gives the protein CASSLESGLVYGYTF.

The V gene is TRBV15, the J gene TRBJ2-7, with 7 bases fitting TRBD1. The V and J ends lost 1 base and 3 bases, in that order; junction bases with no gene match: 6. The CDR3 covers 15 residues. Germline V gene lookup returns CDR1 LNHNV and CDR2 YYDKDF (reference sequence). The CDR3 loop reads CATSRGGQADYEQYF. The CDR3, as DNA: TGTGCCACCAGCAGAGGTGGACAGGCGGACTACGAGCAGTACTTC.

This clone appeared once. The rearrangement joins TRBV6-6 to TRBJ2-7; 10 nucleotides agree with TRBD1. V lost 8 bases, J lost 2 bases, and 6 bases stayed unmatched. CDR1 and CDR2 (germline): MNHNY, SVGAGI (reference sequence). This CDR3 has 14 amino acids. In DNA, the CDR3 is TGTGCCAGCGTCCCGGGACAGGGGACCTACGAGCAGTACTTC. This codes for CASVPGQGTYEQYF.

This chain connects TRBV27 to TRBJ2-6; D is possibly TRBD1 or TRBD2 (5 bases each). Trimming shortened V by 5 bases and J by 2 bases, and 10 bases separated the two germline ends. Per the germline V gene, CDR1 is MNHEY and CDR2 is SMNVEV (reference sequence). This CDR3 has 15 residues. The CDR3 spells CASSMWGPGANVLTF. The CDR3 region has the DNA TGTGCCAGCAGTATGTGGGGACCTGGGGCCAACGTCCTGACTTTC.

A note on this clone: This likely came from a read error, as a far larger clone is one base away. The chain uses TRBV11-1 and TRBJ2-5; no definite D call. V was cut by 0 bases and J by 2 bases, with 16 bases left in between. The CDR3 spans 17 residues. CDR1 and CDR2 from the germline V gene are SGHAT and FQDESV (reference sequence). CDR3 DNA: TGTGCCAGCAGCTTAGCCCGCTCTAGTCTTTCGCAAGAGACCCAGTACTTC. Protein sequence: CASSLARSSLSQETQYF.

The chain uses TRBV29-1 and TRBJ2-3; the D gene is possibly TRBD2 (5 bases). V was clipped by 2 bases and J by 6 bases, with 18 bases between them. The CDR3 spans 15 residues. Germline CDR1 reads SQVTM; CDR2 reads ANQGSEA. This chain's CDR3 is CSVELRVISGDTQYF. The CDR3 nucleotides are TGCAGCGTTGAATTGCGGGTGATTTCGGGTGATACGCAGTATTTT.

Written as DNA, the CDR3 is TGTGCCAGCAGCCCCCAAGAGACCCAGTACTTC. The encoded protein is CASSPQETQYF. The chain recombines TRBV6-6 with TRBJ2-5; D not certain. The CDR3 is 11 amino acids. The V end lost 6 bases, the J end lost 1 base, and 3 bases lay between the germline ends. CDR1 is MNHNY and CDR2 is SVGAGI in the germline V gene (reference sequence).

This chain links TRBV7-9 with TRBJ1-2; D possibly corresponds to TRBD1 (6 bases). Germline CDR1 and CDR2: SEHNR and FQNEAQ (reference sequence). Between the trimmed V and J ends, which lost 5 bases and 5 bases, there was a span of 12 bases. CDR3 length: 13 residues. The CDR3 protein is CASSLPGHYGYTF. The CDR3 DNA reads TGTGCCAGCAGCCTACCGGGACATTATGGCTACACCTTC.

A note on this clone: The same CDR3 is also encoded by other DNA sequences in this sample. The chain employs TRBV29-1 and TRBJ2-1, with a possible D match to TRBD2 (6 bases). Germline V gene data show CDR1 as SQVTM and CDR2 as ANQGSEA. This CDR3 is 12 amino acids long. V dropped 6 bases and J dropped 4 bases, with 10 bases sitting between them. CDR3 nucleotides: TGCAGCGTAAGCGGGCATTACAATGAGCAGTTCTTC. Translation: CSVSGHYNEQFF.

This clone was counted ten times or more. The V gene is TRBV19, the J gene TRBJ2-3; 7 nucleotides line up with TRBD2. Germline V gives CDR1 LNHDA, CDR2 SQIVND (reference sequence). The CDR3 is made up of 14 amino acids. The V gene end was trimmed by 5 bases and the J gene end by 6 bases; junction bases not matched to a gene: 8. The CDR3 is CASSRGEGLDTQYF. The CDR3 bases are TGTGCCAGTAGTCGGGGGGAGGGCCTCGATACGCAGTATTTT.

This clone was found a few times. J is TRBJ2-7 and V is TRBV6-1, with 7 bases that match TRBD2. V shed 5 bases and J 3 bases; nucleotides not matched to a gene: 7. Germline V gene lookup returns CDR1 MNHNS and CDR2 SASEGT. This CDR3 region has 14 residues. DNA of the CDR3: TGTGCCAGCAGTCCCGCTGGGGGGGGCTACGAGCAGTACTTC. The encoded protein is CASSPAGGGYEQYF.

The gene calls are TRBV14 and TRBJ2-7; 8 bases line up with TRBD2. This CDR3 spans 15 amino acids. CDR1 and CDR2 from the germline V gene are SGHDN and FVKESK. Trimming at V came to 4 bases and at J to 4 bases, leaving 9 bases not matched to a gene. CDR3 region: CASSPYGTSQYEQYF. The DNA for the CDR3 is TGTGCCAGCAGCCCGTACGGGACTAGTCAGTACGAGCAGTACTTC.

This rearrangement joins TRBV7-3 to TRBJ2-3, with D unclear. Germline V gene lookup returns CDR1 SGHTA and CDR2 FQGTGA. The CDR3 is 14 residues long. Between the trimmed V and J ends, which lost 5 bases and 1 base, there was a span of 10 bases. The CDR3, as DNA: TGTGCCAGCAGCCACCTTCGGGGCACAGATACGCAGTATTTT. It specifies CASSHLRGTDTQYF.

At least ten counts were recorded for this clone. The chain links TRBV6-1 to TRBJ2-3, with D perhaps TRBD2 (6 bases). The germline gives CDR1 MNHNS, CDR2 SASEGT. V lost 2 bases and J 6 bases, leaving 15 bases between the germline ends. CDR3 length equals 15 residues. The CDR3 spells CASSERPGAGDTQYF. CDR3 bases: TGTGCCAGCAGTGAAAGACCGGGAGCAGGGGATACGCAGTATTTT.

This clone was counted many times. The rearrangement links TRBV28 to TRBJ2-3; possibly TRBD2 for D (6 bases). The V and J ends lost 4 bases and 7 bases respectively, with 21 bases between them. The V gene's germline CDR1 is MDHEN and CDR2 SYDVKM. This CDR3 is built from 16 residues. DNA for the CDR3: TGTGCCAGCAGTTCCTTAAGCGGGCAACCCCGTTATACGCAGTATTTT. This codes for CASSSLSGQPRYTQYF.

The CDR3 nucleotides read TGTGCCAGCAGCTTGACGGGACAGGGTGGGGATACGCAGTATTTT. The encoded protein is CASSLTGQGGDTQYF. V and J are TRBV5-6 and TRBJ2-3, with 9 positions matching TRBD1. CDR3 length equals 15 residues. The trim removed 1 base at V and 6 bases at J, leaving 6 bases unmatched. Looked up from germline, CDR1 is SGHDT and CDR2 is YYEEEE.

This rearrangement joins TRBV5-8 to TRBJ2-5; tentatively, D is TRBD1 or TRBD2 (5 bases each). There are 15 residues in the CDR3. The ends were cut back, 4 bases at V and 4 bases at J, with 17 bases in the middle. Germline-derived CDR1 and CDR2 are SGHTS and YDEGEE. The CDR3, as DNA: TGTGCCAGCAGCGACCGGGACCGTAAAGGAGAGACCCAGTACTTC. Translated: CASSDRDRKGETQYF.

V is TRBV2 and J is TRBJ2-7; D unclear. V gave up 3 bases and J gave up 2 bases, with 5 bases separating them. Germline loops: CDR1 SNHLY, CDR2 FYNNEI. The CDR3 contains 12 residues. The CDR3 protein is CASSDTTYEQYF. CDR3 sequence (DNA): TGTGCCAGCAGTGACACCACCTACGAGCAGTACTTC.

In its sample, this clone was seen a few times. Other DNA variants within this sample encode the same CDR3. V usage is TRBV10-3 and J usage is TRBJ2-7; TRBD2 might be the D (6 bases). The CDR3 totals 13 residues. Germline values: CDR1 ENHRY, CDR2 SYGVKD. With 7 bases removed from V and 1 base from J, the gap between germline ends came to 11 bases. CDR3 sequence: CAITPGLSYEQYF. DNA for the CDR3: TGTGCCATCACCCCGGGACTGTCCTACGAGCAGTACTTC.

There are a few counts of this clone. The chain has TRBV5-1 and TRBJ2-7; TRBD2 matches at 15 bases. CDR3 length: 17 amino acids. The V gene end was trimmed by 2 bases and the J gene end by 4 bases; junction bases not matched to a gene: 7. The germline V gene encodes CDR1 SGHRS and CDR2 YFSETQ. The CDR3 here is CASSLLPGLAGGYEQYF. In nucleotides, the CDR3 is TGCGCCAGCAGCTTACTGCCGGGACTAGCGGGAGGATACGAGCAGTACTTC.

This clone appeared a single time. The chain uses TRBV5-4 and TRBJ1-1; D not resolved. Trimming left V 4 bases short and J 0 bases short, with 10 bases between. The CDR3 has 14 amino acids. CDR1 is SGHNT and CDR2 is YYREEE in the germline V gene (reference sequence). The CDR3 region is CASSPTSVNTEAFF. CDR3 nucleotide sequence: TGTGCCAGCAGCCCGACATCAGTGAACACTGAAGCTTTCTTT.

The genes are TRBV7-6 and TRBJ2-5; D remains ambiguous. CDR3 length: 12 residues. In germline, CDR1 is SGHVS, CDR2 FNYEAQ. V was pared by 5 bases and J by 5 bases, with 9 bases between. CDR3 protein: CASSKVGETQYF. The CDR3 DNA sequence: TGTGCCAGCAGCAAGGTGGGGGAGACCCAGTACTTC.

The V call is TRBV14, the J call TRBJ2-5; perhaps TRBD2 as D (6 bases). Germline CDR1 is SGHDN and CDR2 is FVKESK. V shed 6 bases and J shed 5 bases, with 13 bases lying between them. There are 13 residues in the CDR3. CDR3 bases: TGTGCCAGCAGACAGACTAGTTTGGAGACCCAGTACTTC. Residues: CASRQTSLETQYF.

This chain connects TRBV11-2 to TRBJ1-2, with no clear D. Trimming took 5 bases from V and 5 from J, leaving 15 bases between them. This CDR3 has 14 amino acids. Germline-derived CDR1 and CDR2 are SGHAT and FQNNGV. CDR3 in DNA: TGTGCCAGCAGCCCGGCCCCGGGATGGTATGGCTACACCTTC. This gives the protein CASSPAPGWYGYTF.

The chain is built from TRBV7-9 and TRBJ2-1, with D unclear. V was shortened by 0 bases and J by 4 bases, with 22 bases between the two germline ends. The CDR3 length is 19 residues. Germline CDR1 reads SEHNR; CDR2 reads FQNEAQ (reference sequence). This chain's CDR3 is CASSLAIPQPSHLYNEQFF. CDR3 nucleotides: TGTGCCAGCAGCTTAGCGATTCCCCAGCCATCCCACCTGTACAATGAGCAGTTCTTC.

The rearrangement joins TRBV19 to TRBJ2-1; 7 bases agree with TRBD2. With V trimmed by 4 bases and J by 7 bases, 7 bases remained unmatched. The CDR3 covers 14 residues. Germline CDR1 LNHDA, CDR2 SQIVND (reference sequence). This chain's CDR3 is CASSNSGYANEQFF. The CDR3 region has the DNA TGTGCCAGTAGTAATAGCGGGTATGCGAATGAGCAGTTCTTC.

The chain has TRBV5-5 and TRBJ2-1, with D tentatively TRBD2 (6 bases). V lost 0 bases and J 4 bases, leaving 11 bases between the germline ends. In germline, CDR1 is SGHKS, CDR2 YYEKEE (reference sequence). The CDR3 totals 15 residues. The CDR3 loop reads CASSLVLAVYNEQFF. CDR3 nucleotide sequence: TGTGCCAGCAGCTTGGTATTAGCGGTATACAATGAGCAGTTCTTC.

CDR3 DNA: TGCGCCAGCAGCCCCATCCGGAATCACTTCTACGAGCAGTACTTC. It yields the protein CASSPIRNHFYEQYF. The chain employs TRBV5-1 and TRBJ2-7; D not resolved. Germline CDR1 is SGHRS and CDR2 is YFSETQ. Between the trimmed V and J ends, which lost 4 bases and 3 bases, there was a span of 17 bases. CDR3 length: 15 amino acids.